The 18 T cell receptor beta chains presented below share a single source sample, sequenced in a study of T cells after yellow fever vaccination. Each CDR3 protein gets one entry after TCRdb re-called the 5' RACE reads with MiXCR. The top ten clones hold around two fifths of a sample with approximately 61,000 distinct CDR3 sequences, around 6.5% of them seen once. The source was CD8+ T cells sorted from PBMCs, collected on the day of the first yellow fever vaccination. The origin of the receptors is a man aged 18 to 35 who received the YFV17D yellow fever vaccine.

The table lists this clonotype with many counts. The chain couples TRBV12-3 or TRBV12-4 to TRBJ2-1; D is possibly TRBD2 (6 bases). CDR3 length: 14 residues. Trimming removed 6 bases from V and 4 bases from J, with 13 bases in between. The CDR3 sequence: CASSPSGGYNEQFF. The DNA for the CDR3 is TGTGCCAGCAGCCCCTCCGGGGGTTACAATGAGCAGTTCTTC.

This clonotype appeared many times. The chain has TRBV9 and TRBJ1-6, with D possibly matching TRBD1 (6 bases). Trimming removed 0 bases from V and 8 bases from J, with 12 bases in between. CDR1 is SGDLS, CDR2 YYNGEE, per germline. The CDR3 is 15 amino acids. CDR3 residues: CASSVEGQTYSPLHF. In DNA form, the CDR3 reads TGTGCCAGCAGCGTAGAAGGACAGACGTATTCACCCCTCCACTTT.

This clonotype came up many times. The chain joins TRBV20-1 to TRBJ1-5, with TRBD1 matching 8 bases. This CDR3 has 15 amino acids. Germline V gene lookup returns CDR1 DFQATT and CDR2 SNEGSKA (reference sequence). Trimming cost V 3 bases and J 5 bases; bases outside gene matches: 9. The CDR3 loop reads CSASQLQGADQPQHF. CDR3 nucleotide sequence: TGCAGTGCTAGCCAGCTGCAGGGGGCGGATCAGCCCCAGCATTTT.

There are many counts of this clonotype. J is TRBJ2-3 and V is TRBV5-6; D unclear. The CDR3 length is 11 residues. Germline CDR1 SGHDT, CDR2 YYEEEE. V gave up 4 bases and J gave up 4 bases, with 4 bases separating them. The CDR3 bases are TGTGCCAGCAGCGCCTCAGATACGCAGTATTTT. Its translation: CASSASDTQYF.

V usage is TRBV7-2 and J usage is TRBJ1-3; 10 bases are shared with TRBD1. The germline V gene encodes CDR1 SGHTA and CDR2 FQGNSA. Trimming removed 7 bases from V and 4 bases from J; junction bases left unmatched: 7. The CDR3 is 15 amino acids. As DNA, the CDR3 is TGTGCCAGCACCAAGGACAGGGGGATAGGAAACACCATATATTTT. Residues: CASTKDRGIGNTIYF.

The table lists this clonotype with many counts. DNA of the CDR3: TGTGCCAGCAGCTTGACGGGCTCCTACAATGAGCAGTTCTTC. This translates into CASSLTGSYNEQFF. This chain joins TRBV5-4 and TRBJ2-1; no clear D gene. The CDR3 runs to 14 residues. Trimming removed 1 base from V and 0 bases from J, with 5 bases in between. The germline gives CDR1 SGHNT, CDR2 YYREEE (reference sequence).

J is TRBJ1-2 and V is TRBV4-3; TRBD1 might be the D (6 bases). V lost 4 bases to trimming and J lost 3 bases, with 15 bases between them. The length of the CDR3 is 15 residues. The germline V gene has CDR1 LGHNA and CDR2 YSLEER. CDR3 region: CASSLGIQGDYGYTF. CDR3 DNA: TGCGCCAGCAGCCTGGGAATACAGGGTGACTATGGCTACACCTTC.

The table lists this clonotype with many counts. This rearrangement joins TRBV7-9 to TRBJ1-6; D unresolved. CDR1 is SEHNR, CDR2 FQNEAQ, per germline (reference sequence). Trimming shortened V by 5 bases and J by 8 bases, and 13 bases separated the two germline ends. The CDR3 is 14 residues long. The CDR3 region is CASSPDNFDSPLHF. The CDR3 DNA is TGTGCCAGCAGCCCAGACAATTTCGATTCACCCCTCCACTTT.

The chain is built from TRBV5-6 and TRBJ2-5; 12 bases align to TRBD2. Germline assignment: CDR1 SGHDT and CDR2 YYEEEE. V was pared by 4 bases and J by 0 bases, with 7 bases of the junction left unmatched. The CDR3 spans 17 residues. As DNA, the CDR3 is TGTGCCAGCAGCACGGGACTAGCGGGCCGGTACCAAGAGACCCAGTACTTC. As protein: CASSTGLAGRYQETQYF.

In this sample, this clonotype turned up a few times. V usage is TRBV29-1 and J usage is TRBJ2-1, with 9 nucleotides matching TRBD1. V lost 8 bases to trimming and J lost 5 bases; unmatched junction nucleotides: 10. In germline, CDR1 is SQVTM, CDR2 ANQGSEA. The CDR3 length is 14 residues. The CDR3 nucleotides read TGCAGCACCTACACAGGGGGCACCCACAATGAGCAGTTCTTC. It codes for CSTYTGGTHNEQFF.

This clonotype was found a few times. The chain is built from TRBV5-4 and TRBJ2-5; D possibly corresponds to TRBD1 (6 bases). V was cut by 4 bases and J by 5 bases, with 15 bases left in between. The germline V gene encodes CDR1 SGHNT and CDR2 YYREEE (reference sequence). The CDR3 loop spans 14 amino acids. CDR3 nucleotide sequence: TGTGCCAGCAGCCAGGGACATCAACTGGAGACCCAGTACTTC. Its translation: CASSQGHQLETQYF.

The chain carries TRBV15 and TRBJ1-5; 8 bases line up with TRBD1. The CDR3 sequence is 16 residues long. The germline V gene has CDR1 LNHNV and CDR2 YYDKDF (reference sequence). The junction had 8 bases not matched to a gene; V was cut back by 0 bases and J by 7 bases. The CDR3 bases are TGTGCCACCAGCAGAGATCGGGCAGGGGGCAGGCAGCCCCAGCATTTT. It codes for CATSRDRAGGRQPQHF.

This clonotype was counted many times. The rearrangement uses TRBV29-1 and TRBJ2-1; D might be TRBD1 or TRBD2, each matching 7 bases. Trimming removed 6 bases from V and 8 bases from J, with 17 bases in between. Germline-derived CDR1 and CDR2 are SQVTM and ANQGSEA. The CDR3 has 13 residues. This CDR3 reads CSVWGQGGDEQFF. The CDR3 nucleotides read TGCAGCGTCTGGGGGCAGGGGGGGGATGAGCAGTTCTTC.

The sample holds a few counts of this clonotype. V is TRBV2 and J is TRBJ1-6, with unresolved D. The CDR3 loop spans 16 amino acids. Deletions cut 6 bases from V and 0 bases from J, with 12 bases between. Germline lookup yields CDR1 SNHLY and CDR2 FYNNEI. The CDR3 loop reads CASRVGSSSYNSPLHF. In DNA, the CDR3 is TGTGCCAGCAGGGTCGGCTCCAGCTCCTATAATTCACCCCTCCACTTT.

This clonotype turned up a few times. The genes are TRBV5-1 and TRBJ2-1; D is possibly TRBD1 or TRBD2 (6 bases each). CDR1 and CDR2 from the germline V gene are SGHRS and YFSETQ. This CDR3 is built from 15 residues. V was shortened by 3 bases and J by 7 bases, with 17 bases between the two germline ends. The CDR3 loop reads CASSWLGGRGNEQFF. CDR3 coding DNA: TGCGCCAGCAGCTGGCTTGGGGGCCGGGGGAATGAGCAGTTCTTC.

This clonotype has a handful of counts. The chain links TRBV20-1 to TRBJ2-7; the match to TRBD2 covers 8 bases. This CDR3 comprises 15 residues. The germline V gene encodes CDR1 DFQATT and CDR2 SNEGSKA (reference sequence). V was clipped by 6 bases and J by 3 bases; unmatched bases: 13. The CDR3 protein is CSAENGGGPVYEQYF. Here the CDR3 DNA reads TGCAGTGCAGAGAACGGGGGGGGGCCCGTCTACGAGCAGTACTTC.

There are a few counts of this clonotype. The chain links TRBV6-2 or TRBV6-3 to TRBJ2-4; no clear D. The V gene lost 6 bases and the J gene lost 0 bases, with 12 bases spanning the gap. CDR3 size: 15 residues. Germline loops: CDR1 MNHEY, CDR2 SVGEGT. The CDR3 spells CASSSFLEAKNIQYF. The CDR3 bases are TGTGCCAGCAGCTCCTTCCTAGAAGCCAAAAACATTCAGTACTTC.

The rearrangement links TRBV10-3 to TRBJ2-7; the match to TRBD2 covers 7 bases. Germline V gene lookup returns CDR1 ENHRY and CDR2 SYGVKD. With V trimmed by 4 bases and J by 2 bases, 5 bases remained unmatched. CDR3 length equals 14 residues. The chain's CDR3 is CAISGSGATYEQYF. The CDR3 coding sequence is TGTGCCATCAGTGGGAGCGGGGCGACCTACGAGCAGTACTTC.